The rows below give T cell receptor beta chains drawn from one sample of a study of human T cells and chemical hapten exposure. Via MiXCR, TCRdb re-called the RACE reads, giving one row per CDR3 protein. The sample carries 300,000 to 450,000 distinct CDR3 sequences, roughly 5% recorded once. The source material was whole blood, sampled in connection with sensitization to the hapten diphenylcyclopropenone (DPC). Receptor source: a woman aged 50 to 60 with alopecia areata. Some clones in this sample may be carry-over from other donors' samples. The CDR3 runs from the conserved cysteine through the conserved F or W. A D gene is named only where the DNA matches it firmly. Clone size is not always given. Where it is, it says once, few, many or a class for expanded clones.

NA NA TRBJ1-5 TRBV24-1 CATSVGDQPQHF TGTGCCACCAGTGTAGGGGATCAGCCCCAGCATTTT
few NA TRBJ2-1 TRBV11-2 CASSLREGQFF TGTGCCAGCAGCCTAAGAGAAGGGCAGTTCTTC
many NA TRBJ2-5 TRBV6-2/TRBV6-3 CASSYLPARRTQYF TGTGCCAGCAGTTACCTTCCCGCCCGACGGACCCAGTACTTC
NA NA TRBJ2-7 TRBV7-6 CTSSLYSSSYEQYF TGTACCAGCAGCTTGTATTCTAGCTCCTACGAGCAGTACTTC
many NA TRBJ2-3 TRBV27 CASTPAGSDTQYF TGTGCCAGCACTCCCGCGGGCTCAGATACGCAGTATTTT
many TRBD1 TRBJ2-7 TRBV30 CAWSVLGTGGLSYEQYF TGTGCCTGGAGTGTACTCGGAACAGGGGGTCTCTCCTACGAGCAGTACTTC
many NA TRBJ1-4 TRBV4-2 CASSQGGNEKLFF TGTGCCAGCAGCCAAGGGGGTAATGAAAAACTGTTTTTT
NA NA TRBJ1-2 TRBV19 CASEQPPLTF TGTGCCAGCGAACAGCCCCCCCTCACCTTC
NA TRBD1 TRBJ2-7 TRBV27 CASSFGEGAPYEQYF TGTGCCAGCAGTTTCGGAGAGGGGGCCCCCTACGAGCAGTACTTC
few TRBD1 TRBJ1-5 TRBV20-1 CSAKTGASNQPQHF TGCAGTGCCAAGACAGGGGCTAGCAATCAGCCCCAGCATTTT
many NA TRBJ2-7 TRBV6-6 CASSSGGRGYEQYF TGTGCCAGCTCCTCGGGGGGCAGGGGCTACGAGCAGTACTTC
many TRBD1 TRBJ1-2 TRBV12-3/TRBV12-4 CASTQGEAGYTF TGTGCCAGCACCCAGGGGGAGGCTGGCTACACCTTC
NA TRBD2 TRBJ2-3 TRBV11-2 CASSSGLAGRGDTQYF TGTGCCAGCAGCTCGGGACTAGCGGGGAGAGGAGATACGCAGTATTTT
few TRBD2 TRBJ2-3 TRBV28 CASWSGAVVPDTQYF TGTGCCAGTTGGAGCGGGGCCGTCGTCCCAGATACGCAGTATTTT
many NA TRBJ2-7 TRBV28 CASSLGGSTYEQYF TGTGCCAGCAGTTTAGGTGGATCGACCTACGAGCAGTACTTC
NA NA TRBJ1-4 TRBV14 CASSQDRAAAEKLFF TGTGCCAGCAGCCAAGATAGGGCAGCCGCAGAAAAACTGTTTTTT
few NA TRBJ2-5 TRBV20-1 CSAIGASETQYF TGCAGTGCTATAGGCGCCTCGGAGACCCAGTACTTC
NA TRBD2 TRBJ2-3 TRBV7-2 CASSLGLAGNLDTQYF TGTGCCAGCAGCTTAGGGCTAGCGGGCAACTTAGATACGCAGTATTTT
NA TRBD2 TRBJ2-6 TRBV3-1 CASSRELAGGANVLTF TGTGCCAGCAGCCGCGAACTAGCGGGCGGGGCCAACGTCCTGACTTTC